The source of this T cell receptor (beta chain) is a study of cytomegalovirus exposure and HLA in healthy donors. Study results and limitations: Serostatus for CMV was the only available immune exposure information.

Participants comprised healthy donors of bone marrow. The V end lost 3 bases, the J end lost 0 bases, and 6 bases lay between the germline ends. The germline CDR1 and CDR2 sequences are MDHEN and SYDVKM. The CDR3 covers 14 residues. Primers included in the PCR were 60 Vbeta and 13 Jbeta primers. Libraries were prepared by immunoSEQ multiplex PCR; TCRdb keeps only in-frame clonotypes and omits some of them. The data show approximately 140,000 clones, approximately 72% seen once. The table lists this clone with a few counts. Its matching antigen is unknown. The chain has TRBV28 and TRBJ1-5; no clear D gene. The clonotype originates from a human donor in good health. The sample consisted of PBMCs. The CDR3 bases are TGTGCCAGCAGTTTCCCAGGTAGCAATCAGCCCCAGCATTTT. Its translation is CASSFPGSNQPQHF.